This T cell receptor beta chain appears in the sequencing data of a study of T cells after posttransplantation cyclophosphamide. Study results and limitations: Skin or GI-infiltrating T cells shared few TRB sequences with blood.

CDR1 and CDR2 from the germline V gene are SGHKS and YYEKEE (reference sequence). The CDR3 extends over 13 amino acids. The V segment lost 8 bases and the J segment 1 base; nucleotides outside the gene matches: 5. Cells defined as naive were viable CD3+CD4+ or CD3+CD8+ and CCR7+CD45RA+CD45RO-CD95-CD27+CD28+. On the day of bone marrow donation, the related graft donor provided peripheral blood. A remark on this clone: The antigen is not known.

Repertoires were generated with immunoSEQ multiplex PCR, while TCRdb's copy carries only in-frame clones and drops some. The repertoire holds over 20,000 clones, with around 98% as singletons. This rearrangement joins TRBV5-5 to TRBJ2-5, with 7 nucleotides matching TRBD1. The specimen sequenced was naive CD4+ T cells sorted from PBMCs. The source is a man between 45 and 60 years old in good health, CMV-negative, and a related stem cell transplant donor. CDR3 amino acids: CASHRGPQETQYF. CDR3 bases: TGTGCCAGTCACAGGGGTCCCCAAGAGACCCAGTACTTC.